The present TCR beta chain was sequenced within a study of T-cell reconstitution after alpha-beta-depleted transplantation in children. General study results and limits: Newly made T cells mostly supplied T-cell counts and diversity one year after transplant.

Library preparation (for TCRbeta) was performed with unique molecular identifiers. TCRdb processed the PCR reads anew with MiXCR; each CDR3 protein has one entry. The sample yields about 300,000 distinct CDR3 sequences, roughly 9.1% seen once. With 1 base removed from V and 3 bases from J, the gap between germline ends came to 11 bases. CDR3 length: 15 residues. Germline V gene sequence: CDR1 SGHTA, CDR2 FQGNSA. This clonotype was recorded many times. What it binds is unknown. The chain couples TRBV7-2 to TRBJ2-3, with D uncertain. This sequence originates from a boy in the first two years of life with acute myeloid leukemia, due to receive a stem cell transplant. Source: PBMCs, taken before TCRalphabeta/CD19-depleted stem cell transplant. In nucleotides, the CDR3 is TGTGCCAGCAGCTTAGAATCGGGTAGAACAGATACGCAGTATTTT. Translated: CASSLESGRTDTQYF.